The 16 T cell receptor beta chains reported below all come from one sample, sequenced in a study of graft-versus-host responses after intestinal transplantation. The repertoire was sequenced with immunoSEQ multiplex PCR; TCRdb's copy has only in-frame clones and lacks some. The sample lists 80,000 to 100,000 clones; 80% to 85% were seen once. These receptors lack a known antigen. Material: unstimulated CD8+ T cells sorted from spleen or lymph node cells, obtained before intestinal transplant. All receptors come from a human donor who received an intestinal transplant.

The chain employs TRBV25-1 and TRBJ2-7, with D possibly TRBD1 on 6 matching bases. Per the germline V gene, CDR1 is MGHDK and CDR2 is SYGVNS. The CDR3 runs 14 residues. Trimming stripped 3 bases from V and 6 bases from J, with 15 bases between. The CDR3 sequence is CASSEINRAGEQYF. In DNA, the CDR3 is TGTGCCAGCAGTGAGATAAACAGGGCTGGCGAGCAGTACTTC.

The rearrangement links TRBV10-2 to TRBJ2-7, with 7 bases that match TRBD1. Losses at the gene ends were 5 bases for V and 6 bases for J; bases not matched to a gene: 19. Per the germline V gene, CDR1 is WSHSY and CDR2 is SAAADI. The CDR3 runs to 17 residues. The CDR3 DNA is TGCGCCAGCAGTCCAGGACAGGTCGGGGCCAATGGGGGCGAGCAGTACTTC. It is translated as CASSPGQVGANGGEQYF.

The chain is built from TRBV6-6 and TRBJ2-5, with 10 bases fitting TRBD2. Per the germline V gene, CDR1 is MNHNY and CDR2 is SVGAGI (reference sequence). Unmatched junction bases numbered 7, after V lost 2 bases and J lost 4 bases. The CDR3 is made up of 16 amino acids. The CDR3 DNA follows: TGTGCCAGCAGTTACGGAGCGGGAGGGAGGTTAGAGACCCAGTACTTC. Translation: CASSYGAGGRLETQYF.

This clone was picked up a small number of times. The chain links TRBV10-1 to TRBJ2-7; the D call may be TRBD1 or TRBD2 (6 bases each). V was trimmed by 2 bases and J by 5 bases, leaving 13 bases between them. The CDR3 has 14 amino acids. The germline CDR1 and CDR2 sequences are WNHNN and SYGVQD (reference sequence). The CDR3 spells CASSERGAANEQYF. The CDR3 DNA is TGCGCCAGCAGTGAGAGGGGGGCGGCCAACGAGCAGTACTTC.

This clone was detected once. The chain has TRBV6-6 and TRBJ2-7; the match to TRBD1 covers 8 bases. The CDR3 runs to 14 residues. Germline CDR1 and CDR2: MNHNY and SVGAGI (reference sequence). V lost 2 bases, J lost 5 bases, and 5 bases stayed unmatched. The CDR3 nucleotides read TGTGCCAGCAGTTACGGGGCAGGGGGCAACGAGCAGTACTTC. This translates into CASSYGAGGNEQYF.

Written as DNA, the CDR3 is TGCGCCAGCAGCCAGGGAAGCTGGCTAGATAACAATGAGCAGTTCTTC. Protein product: CASSQGSWLDNNEQFF. V gene TRBV4-1 combines with J gene TRBJ2-1; D unclear. Germline loops: CDR1 MGHRA, CDR2 YSYEKL. The CDR3 runs 16 residues. V was trimmed by 3 bases and J by 5 bases, leaving 17 bases between them.

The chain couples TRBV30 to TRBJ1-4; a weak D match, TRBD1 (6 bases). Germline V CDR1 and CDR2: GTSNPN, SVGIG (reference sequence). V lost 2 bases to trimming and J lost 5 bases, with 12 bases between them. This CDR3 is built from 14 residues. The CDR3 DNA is TGTGCCTGGAGTACGGGGGCTGGGAATGAAAAACTGTTTTTT. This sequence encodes CAWSTGAGNEKLFF.

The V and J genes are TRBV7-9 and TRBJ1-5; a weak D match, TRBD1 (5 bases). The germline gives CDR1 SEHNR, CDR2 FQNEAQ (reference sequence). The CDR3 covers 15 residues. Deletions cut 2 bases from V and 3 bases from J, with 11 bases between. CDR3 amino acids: CASSLFDSDNQPQHF. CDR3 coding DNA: TGTGCCAGCAGCTTATTCGACAGCGACAATCAGCCCCAGCATTTT.

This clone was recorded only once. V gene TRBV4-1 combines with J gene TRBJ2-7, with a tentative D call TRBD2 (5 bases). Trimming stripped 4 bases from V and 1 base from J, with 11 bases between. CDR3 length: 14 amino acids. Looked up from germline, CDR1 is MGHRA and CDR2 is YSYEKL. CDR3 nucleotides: TGCGCCAGCAGCCCACTAGTTGGGTCCTACGAGCAGTACTTC. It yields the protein CASSPLVGSYEQYF.

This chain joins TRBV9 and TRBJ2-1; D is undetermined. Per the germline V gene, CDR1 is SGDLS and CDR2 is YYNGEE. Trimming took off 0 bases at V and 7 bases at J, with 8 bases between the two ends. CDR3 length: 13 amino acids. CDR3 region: CASSVGSSNEQFF. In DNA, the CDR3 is TGTGCCAGCAGCGTAGGTTCTTCTAATGAGCAGTTCTTC. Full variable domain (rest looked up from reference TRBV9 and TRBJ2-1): DSGVTQTPKHLITATGQRVTLRCSPRSGDLSVYWYQQSLDQGLQFLIQYYNGEERAKGNILERFSAQQFPDLHSELNLSSLELGDSALYFCASSVGSSNEQFFGPGTRLTVL.

The CDR3 region is CASNCTGEIYEQYF. The CDR3 region has the DNA TGTGCCAGCAACTGTACGGGCGAGATCTACGAGCAGTACTTC. This chain joins TRBV2 and TRBJ2-7; D ambiguous. CDR1 and CDR2 from the germline V gene are SNHLY and FYNNEI. This CDR3 has 14 residues. V lost 7 bases and J 3 bases, leaving 16 bases between the germline ends.

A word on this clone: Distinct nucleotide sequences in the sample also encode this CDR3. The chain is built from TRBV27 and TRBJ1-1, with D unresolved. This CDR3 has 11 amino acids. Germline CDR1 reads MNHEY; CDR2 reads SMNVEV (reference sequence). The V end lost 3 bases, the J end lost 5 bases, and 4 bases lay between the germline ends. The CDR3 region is CASSFGTEAFF. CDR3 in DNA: TGTGCCAGCAGTTTTGGAACTGAAGCTTTCTTT.

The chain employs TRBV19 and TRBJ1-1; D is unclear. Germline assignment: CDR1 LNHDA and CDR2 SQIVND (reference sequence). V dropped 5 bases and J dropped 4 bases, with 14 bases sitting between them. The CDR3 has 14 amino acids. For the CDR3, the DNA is TGTGCCAGTAGTCTAGCGGCGGAGTCCACTGAAGCTTTCTTT. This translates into CASSLAAESTEAFF.

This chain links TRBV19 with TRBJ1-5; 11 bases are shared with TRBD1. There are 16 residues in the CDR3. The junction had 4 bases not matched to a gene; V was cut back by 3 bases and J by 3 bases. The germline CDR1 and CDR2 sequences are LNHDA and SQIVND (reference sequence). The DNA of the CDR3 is TGTGCCAGTAGTATGGGACAGGGGGAAATCAATCAGCCCCAGCATTTT. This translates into CASSMGQGEINQPQHF.

The CDR3 region is CASSLSGGSSYNEQFF. The CDR3 DNA is TGTGCCAGCAGTTTAAGCGGGGGGTCATCCTACAATGAGCAGTTCTTC. The chain has TRBV27 and TRBJ2-1, with 9 bases lining up with TRBD2. The CDR3 covers 16 residues. The V segment lost 2 bases and the J segment 1 base; nucleotides outside the gene matches: 3. The V gene's germline CDR1 is MNHEY and CDR2 SMNVEV (reference sequence).

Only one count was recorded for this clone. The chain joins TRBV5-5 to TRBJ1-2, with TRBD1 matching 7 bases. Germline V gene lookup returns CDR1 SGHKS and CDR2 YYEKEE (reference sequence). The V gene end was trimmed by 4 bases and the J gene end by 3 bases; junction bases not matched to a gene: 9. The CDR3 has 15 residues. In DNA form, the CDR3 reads TGTGCCAGCAGCGTCACGGGCACAGGGGACTATGGCTACACCTTC. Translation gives CASSVTGTGDYGYTF.